This is a list of T cell receptor beta chains from one sample in a study of patients and donors after allogeneic stem cell transplantation. TCRdb processed the RT-PCR reads anew with MiXCR; each CDR3 protein has one entry. The sample records about 410,000 distinct CDR3 sequences, 15% to 20% being singletons. Sequencing was done on a sample of blood, either unsorted or a sorted T cell fraction (not recorded which). The receptors were sampled from a human donor who was either an allogeneic HSCT recipient or a stem cell or donor lymphocyte infusion donor (not recorded which). It is not recorded whose cells these are; they may come from a transplant donor. Both conserved end residues are trimmed from each CDR3. The order of the fields is J gene, V gene, clone size, D gene, CDR3 protein. A D gene is named only where the DNA matches it firmly. A row's size may be missing; if present it is once, few, many or a size class.

TRBJ1-1	TRBV7-2	-	-	ASSLKVPTDTEAF
TRBJ2-1	TRBV10-3	-	TRBD2	AISLAGRYNEQF
TRBJ2-7	TRBV6-2/TRBV6-3	few	TRBD2	ASSYPRGDRSYEQY
TRBJ1-1	TRBV27	few	-	ASNPDGGQAF
TRBJ2-3	TRBV9	-	-	ASSLGNTDTQY
TRBJ1-2	TRBV4-1	few	-	ASRRPGTTNYGYT
TRBJ2-7	TRBV9	-	-	ASSARERSSEQY
TRBJ2-5	TRBV28	few	TRBD2	ASSISGRAKETQY
TRBJ2-3	TRBV5-4	many	-	ASSRGTDTQY
TRBJ2-1	TRBV6-5	-	TRBD1	ASSYRTGDNEQF
TRBJ2-3	TRBV4-1	-	TRBD2	ASSQVFGGRTQY
TRBJ2-3	TRBV12-3/TRBV12-4	-	-	ASSSPGDGADTQY
TRBJ2-1	TRBV3-1	-	TRBD1	ASSQPDRGRYGNEQF
TRBJ2-1	TRBV24-1	many	-	ATSPRTAGEQF
TRBJ2-1	TRBV15	-	-	ATSRDLGLRNEQF
TRBJ2-1	TRBV20-1	-	TRBD2	SARGLAGFNEQF
TRBJ2-1	TRBV6-1	few	-	ASRRTTDGEQF
TRBJ1-6	TRBV6-2/TRBV6-3	-	-	ASSYWAGQGNSPLH
TRBJ2-7	TRBV12-3/TRBV12-4	-	-	ASSLPSDKTYEQY
TRBJ1-3	TRBV6-1	-	-	ASSEYTPGNTIY
TRBJ1-6	TRBV5-4	-	-	ASTPRAAGGSPLH
TRBJ2-1	TRBV6-5	-	TRBD2	ASSYRKLAGGVNEQF
TRBJ1-1	TRBV12-3/TRBV12-4	-	TRBD1	ASSLMVGTATEAF
TRBJ2-1	TRBV20-1	few	-	SAGPLWANRDEQF
TRBJ1-2	TRBV7-8	-	TRBD1	ASGSTGTYGYT
TRBJ2-5	TRBV7-9	few	-	ASSKWRVPETQY
TRBJ2-7	TRBV12-3/TRBV12-4	-	-	ASSLRDLSYEQY
TRBJ1-1	TRBV6-1	-	-	ASQYGGLMKTEAF
TRBJ2-3	TRBV14	-	-	ASSLGQRAADTQY
TRBJ2-1	TRBV14	-	-	ASSQGAGGTGEQF
TRBJ2-2	TRBV24-1	-	-	ATGGSGELF
TRBJ2-1	TRBV4-3	many	-	ASSQDNDHREQF
TRBJ1-1	TRBV12-3/TRBV12-4	few	TRBD1	ASSFMTGGNTEAF
TRBJ1-2	TRBV30	many	-	AWNGENYGYT
TRBJ2-5	TRBV25-1	-	TRBD2	ASSEGLSSGGAPETQY
TRBJ2-7	TRBV29-1	-	-	SVESNSSYEQY
TRBJ2-3	TRBV12-3/TRBV12-4	few	-	ASSLSHTDTQY
TRBJ2-3	TRBV4-3	few	TRBD2	ASSQVRTSFAQY
TRBJ2-7	TRBV5-5	-	TRBD1	ASSKDRQNYEQY
TRBJ2-1	TRBV12-3/TRBV12-4	-	TRBD1	ASSLTGGTSTDNEQF
TRBJ1-5	TRBV6-2/TRBV6-3	many	-	ASSPLRRRNSNQPQH